This T cell receptor beta chain came from a study of cytomegalovirus exposure and HLA in healthy donors. The CDR3 is made up of 14 amino acids. Per germline, CDR1 SNHLY and CDR2 FYNNEI. Trimming took 6 bases from V and 2 from J, leaving 13 bases between them. TCRdb's copy holds only in-frame clones and misses some; the assay was immunoSEQ multiplex PCR. The table lists 250,000 or so clones, more than 75% of them singletons. The receptor comes from a man younger than 35 in good health and CMV-seropositive. This chain links TRBV2 with TRBJ2-5; D may be TRBD2 (6 bases). The specimen sequenced was PBMCs. The CDR3 DNA follows: TGTGCCAGCAGCCCGATTCGGGGGCAAGAGACCCAGTACTTC. It encodes CASSPIRGQETQYF.